These 24 T cell receptor beta chains came from one sample sequenced in a study of blood T cell repertoires in COVID-19. Repertoires were generated with immunoSEQ multiplex PCR, while TCRdb's copy carries only in-frame clones and drops some. This sample yields approximately 240,000 clones, of which around 85% are seen a single time; roughly 3% belongs to the top ten. The specimen sequenced was peripheral blood. All receptors derive from a woman between 25 and 40 years old who had recovered from COVID-19.

The rearrangement joins TRBV7-9 to TRBJ1-5; perhaps TRBD1 as D (5 bases). CDR3 length: 13 residues. V lost 3 bases and J lost 5, with 8 bases in between. The germline V gene encodes CDR1 SEHNR and CDR2 FQNEAQ (reference sequence). CDR3 in amino acids: CASSFGGDQPQHF. As DNA, the CDR3 is TGTGCCAGCAGCTTCGGGGGGGATCAGCCCCAGCATTTT.

This clone appeared once. The gene calls are TRBV7-7 and TRBJ2-1, with TRBD2 matching over 11 bases. The junction had 8 bases not matched to a gene; V was cut back by 5 bases and J by 8 bases. Germline values: CDR1 SSHAT, CDR2 FNYEAQ (reference sequence). CDR3 length equals 15 residues. In DNA, the CDR3 is TGTGCCAGCAGCCATACTAGCGGGGGTGAGGATGAGCAGTTCTTC. It is translated as CASSHTSGGEDEQFF.

This clone was seen only a few times. V gene TRBV6-4 combines with J gene TRBJ2-3, with 9 bases aligning to TRBD2. This CDR3 comprises 16 residues. Trimming removed 2 bases from V and 3 bases from J; junction bases left unmatched: 6. Germline loops: CDR1 MRHNA, CDR2 SNTAGT. DNA of the CDR3: TGTGCCAGCAGTGACGTCGGCGGGGGGGGGACAGATACGCAGTATTTT. Translated, it gives CASSDVGGGGTDTQYF.

The genes are TRBV6-1 and TRBJ2-7; TRBD2 might be the D (6 bases). The germline gives CDR1 MNHNS, CDR2 SASEGT. This CDR3 comprises 17 residues. V lost 4 bases to trimming and J lost 4 bases, with 23 bases between them. As DNA, the CDR3 is TGTGCCAGCAGTGCCCGACCCCCGCTGACTAGGGTATACGAGCAGTACTTC. Translation gives CASSARPPLTRVYEQYF.

The chain joins TRBV15 to TRBJ2-3, with TRBD2 identical over 7 bases. CDR1 and CDR2 (germline): LNHNV, YYDKDF (reference sequence). The CDR3 is made up of 14 amino acids. J lost 2 bases, V lost 7 bases, and 6 bases had no gene match. CDR3 bases: TGTGCCACCAAGTCGGGGACTATCACAGATACGCAGTATTTT. Protein: CATKSGTITDTQYF.

The gene calls are TRBV14 and TRBJ2-5; the D is unclear. The germline V gene has CDR1 SGHDN and CDR2 FVKESK. With 0 bases removed from V and 5 bases from J, the gap between germline ends came to 16 bases. The CDR3 sequence is 16 residues long. CDR3 DNA sequence: TGTGCCAGCAGCCAAGAGACGGGTCTCCCCCGGGAGACCCAGTACTTC. This sequence encodes CASSQETGLPRETQYF. The full variable domain, its missing parts supplied by reference TRBV14 and TRBJ2-5, is EAGVTQFPSHSVIEKGQTVTLRCDPISGHDNLYWYRRVMGKEIKFLLHFVKESKQDESGMPNNRFLAERTGGTYSTLKVQPAELEDSGVYFCASSQETGLPRETQYFGPGTRLLVL.

This chain uses TRBV29-1 with TRBJ1-3, with unresolved D. Trimming left V 6 bases short and J 0 bases short, with 3 bases between. The germline V gene encodes CDR1 SQVTM and CDR2 ANQGSEA. The CDR3 runs 11 residues. This CDR3 is CSVRSGNTIYF. CDR3 DNA sequence: TGCAGCGTCCGCTCTGGAAACACCATATATTTT.

This chain connects TRBV5-4 to TRBJ2-5, with 7 bases that match TRBD2. The CDR3 has 14 amino acids. The germline V gene encodes CDR1 SGHNT and CDR2 YYREEE (reference sequence). The V and J ends lost 4 bases and 2 bases, in that order; junction bases with no gene match: 5. CDR3 bases: TGTGCCAGCAGCCCCTGGACTAGACAAGAGACCCAGTACTTC. Amino acids: CASSPWTRQETQYF.

This rearrangement joins TRBV4-1 to TRBJ2-7; weak D call: TRBD1 (6 bases). Trimming removed 1 base from V and 3 bases from J, with 13 bases in between. Germline V gene sequence: CDR1 MGHRA, CDR2 YSYEKL. This CDR3 has 15 residues. Here the CDR3 reads CASSQGLGTNYEQYF. The CDR3, as DNA: TGCGCCAGCAGCCAAGGACTCGGGACAAACTACGAGCAGTACTTC.

This clone was picked up a small number of times. This rearrangement joins TRBV2 to TRBJ2-2, with a possible D match to TRBD2 (5 bases). CDR1 and CDR2 from the germline V gene are SNHLY and FYNNEI. This CDR3 has 14 residues. V lost 7 bases and J lost 2, with 11 bases in between. The CDR3: CASKPTGNTGELFF. CDR3 in DNA: TGTGCCAGCAAACCGACGGGAAACACCGGGGAGCTGTTTTTT. The full variable domain, with the rest looked up from reference TRBV2 and TRBJ2-2, is EPEVTQTPSHQVTQMGQEVILRCVPISNHLYFYWYRQILGQKVEFLVSFYNNEISEKSEIFDDQFSVERPDGSNFTLKIRSTKLEDSAMYFCASKPTGNTGELFFGEGSRLTVL.

V is TRBV10-3 and J is TRBJ1-2; D uncertain. The V end was cut by 3 bases, the J end by 7 bases, with 15 bases between. The CDR3 is made up of 14 amino acids. The germline V gene has CDR1 ENHRY and CDR2 SYGVKD. The CDR3 sequence: CAISEQPRDSGYTF. In nucleotides, the CDR3 is TGTGCCATCAGTGAACAACCGAGGGATTCTGGCTACACCTTC.

The chain combines TRBV4-2 with TRBJ2-7, with a possible D match to TRBD2 (5 bases). The CDR3 is 17 amino acids. Deletions cut 7 bases from V and 6 bases from J, with 28 bases between. Germline V CDR1 and CDR2: LGHNA, YNFKEQ. The CDR3 sequence: CASTVIAGQSGTGEQYF. DNA of the CDR3: TGTGCCAGCACTGTAATTGCGGGCCAATCTGGAACTGGCGAGCAGTACTTC.

The V gene is TRBV6-5, the J gene TRBJ2-2, with 7 bases matching TRBD2. This CDR3 spans 13 amino acids. In germline, CDR1 is MNHEY, CDR2 SVGAGI. V gave up 10 bases and J gave up 5 bases; unmatched junction bases: 7. The CDR3 coding sequence is TGTGCCACCAAGCGGGGATTGACCGGGGAGCTGTTTTTT. It yields the protein CATKRGLTGELFF.

This rearrangement joins TRBV11-2 to TRBJ2-1; 8 bases align to TRBD1. There are 18 residues in the CDR3. J gave up 7 bases and V 0 bases, and 14 bases lay outside the gene matches. Germline values: CDR1 SGHAT, CDR2 FQNNGV. CDR3 DNA sequence: TGTGCCAGCAGCTTAGATGTGCGGACAGGGACCTACGAGAATGAGCAGTTCTTC. It is translated as CASSLDVRTGTYENEQFF.

V usage is TRBV9 and J usage is TRBJ1-3, with a weak D call TRBD1 (6 bases). CDR3 length: 14 residues. Trimming cost V 0 bases and J 2 bases, with 6 bases left between them. The germline V gene encodes CDR1 SGDLS and CDR2 YYNGEE. CDR3 bases: TGTGCCAGCAGCGTAGACAGGGCTGGAAACACCATATATTTT. Protein sequence: CASSVDRAGNTIYF.

The chain recombines TRBV6-4 with TRBJ2-1, with 9 bases lining up with TRBD1. J was trimmed by 0 bases and V by 6 bases; bases with no gene match: 9. The CDR3 has 17 residues. CDR1 is MRHNA, CDR2 SNTAGT, per germline. CDR3 in amino acids: CASRPTPGQGSYNEQFF. As DNA, the CDR3 is TGTGCCAGCAGACCTACCCCGGGACAGGGCTCCTACAATGAGCAGTTCTTC.

This sequence joins TRBV5-5 and TRBJ2-1; TRBD1 matches 10 bases. The CDR3 length is 14 residues. The germline V gene has CDR1 SGHKS and CDR2 YYEKEE (reference sequence). V gave up 1 base and J gave up 8 bases; unmatched junction bases: 3. In DNA form, the CDR3 reads TGTGCCAGCAGCTTGTGGGACAGGGGCCATGAGCAGTTCTTC. This gives the protein CASSLWDRGHEQFF. The variable domain in full, with the rest retrieved from reference TRBV5-5 and TRBJ2-1, is DAGVTQSPTHLIKTRGQQVTLRCSPISGHKSVSWYQQVLGQGPQFIFQYYEKEERGRGNFPDRFSARQFPNYSSELNVNALLLGDSALYLCASSLWDRGHEQFFGPGTRLTVL.

This sequence joins TRBV29-1 and TRBJ1-2; 9 nucleotides agree with TRBD1. This CDR3 has 13 residues. With V trimmed by 7 bases and J by 4 bases, 7 bases remained unmatched. CDR1 and CDR2 from the germline V gene are SQVTM and ANQGSEA. For the CDR3, the DNA is TGCAGCGCCGACAGGGGGGAAGGCTATGGCTACACCTTC. It yields the protein CSADRGEGYGYTF.

The chain joins TRBV30 to TRBJ1-1; weak D call: TRBD1 (5 bases). Germline V gives CDR1 GTSNPN, CDR2 SVGIG (reference sequence). V gave up 0 bases and J gave up 11 bases, with 13 bases separating them. This CDR3 spans 12 amino acids. In nucleotides, the CDR3 is TGTGCCTGGAGTGTCCGGGACGGGAGGGCTTTCTTT. Protein: CAWSVRDGRAFF.

This clone was found many times. The chain carries TRBV2 and TRBJ2-4, with a possible D match to TRBD2 (6 bases). Germline V gives CDR1 SNHLY, CDR2 FYNNEI. Trimming removed 8 bases from V and 7 bases from J, with 6 bases in between. CDR3 length equals 10 residues. The CDR3 reads CASGGNIQYF. The DNA of the CDR3 is TGTGCCAGCGGGGGGAACATTCAGTACTTC.

The chain has TRBV12-3 or TRBV12-4 and TRBJ2-1; possible D gene TRBD1, 6 bases. V lost 2 bases, J lost 5 bases, and 7 bases lay in between. The CDR3 has 13 amino acids. The CDR3 DNA is TGTGCCAGCAGTTTAAACAGGGACAATGAGCAGTTCTTC. Translation: CASSLNRDNEQFF.

The CDR3 is CASSFTEETQYF. The CDR3 nucleotides read TGTGCCAGCAGTTTTACTGAAGAGACCCAGTACTTC. This chain connects TRBV12-3 or TRBV12-4 to TRBJ2-5; D gene ambiguous. The CDR3 has 12 residues. V lost 3 bases and J lost 3, with 5 bases in between.

The genes are TRBV18 and TRBJ1-2; 8 bases agree with TRBD1. The CDR3 spans 15 residues. Per the germline V gene, CDR1 is KGHSH and CDR2 is LQKENI. Unmatched junction bases numbered 8, after V lost 0 bases and J lost 8 bases. This chain's CDR3 is CASSPPTPGGEGYTF. In DNA, the CDR3 is TGTGCCAGCTCACCACCAACCCCAGGGGGCGAAGGCTACACCTTC.

The chain combines TRBV11-2 with TRBJ1-1; TRBD1 matches at 8 bases. CDR1 is SGHAT, CDR2 FQNNGV, per germline. The ends lost 0 bases at V and 3 bases at J; junction bases unmatched: 6. The CDR3 extends over 16 amino acids. CDR3 sequence (DNA): TGTGCCAGCAGCTTAGACCACCTACAGGGGGACACTGAAGCTTTCTTT. Translated, it gives CASSLDHLQGDTEAFF.